What follows are 2 T cell receptor beta chains derived from one specimen sequenced in a study of shared clonotypes between healthy human individuals. Assay used: immunoSEQ multiplex PCR; TCRdb lists only in-frame clones, some missing. The sample contains around 1.4 million clones, less than 99% of which appear only once. Material for sequencing was naive CD4+ T cells sorted from blood. Subset in this sample: CD45RA+ positively selected. The receptors derive from a young man in good health.

The chain carries TRBV7-9 and TRBJ2-3; D is ambiguous. The CDR3 runs to 12 residues. Trimming took 2 bases from V and 4 from J, leaving 4 bases between them. Germline CDR1 is SEHNR and CDR2 is FQNEAQ (reference sequence). The CDR3 DNA follows: TGTGCCAGCAGCTTAAACTCAGATACGCAGTATTTT. Translating gives CASSLNSDTQYF.

The rearrangement links TRBV5-1 to TRBJ2-5, with D perhaps assigned TRBD1 or TRBD2 (5 bases each). V lost 4 bases, J lost 5 bases, and 30 bases lay in between. CDR3 length equals 19 residues. From germline, CDR1 is SGHRS and CDR2 YFSETQ. The CDR3 here is CASSTRPGQGYLEFETQYF. CDR3 nucleotide sequence: TGCGCCAGCAGCACGCGGCCGGGGCAGGGTTACCTAGAGTTCGAGACCCAGTACTTC.